The clone carrying this TCR beta chain was seen only a few times. Its antigen remains unknown. The data derive from a study of lymphopenia after photon versus proton radiotherapy. General study results and limits: Better survival with proton therapy was suggested as possible, not demonstrated. Relative stability marked proton patients; photon patients lost diversity and naive cells. Post-nadir diversity loss with photons came from oligoclonal expansion, particularly CD8+ Temra cells. A bigger post-nadir fall in TCR diversity correlated inversely with survival time in deceased patients.

Sequencing used immunoSEQ multiplex PCR; TCRdb keeps in-frame clones, though not all of them. The table records approximately 25,000 clones, nearly 85% of them present only once. The V end was cut by 0 bases, the J end by 2 bases, with 9 bases between. Germline V gene lookup returns CDR1 LGHNA and CDR2 YSLEER. This CDR3 has 15 amino acids. The sequencing used peripheral blood, collected from a patient treated with proton-based radiotherapy. The TCR was taken from a woman in her sixties or seventies with pancreatic cancer. The chain is built from TRBV4-3 and TRBJ2-3, with a weak D call TRBD2 (5 bases). CDR3 sequence (DNA): TGCGCCAGCAGCCAAGACGAGGGAACCACAGATACGCAGTATTTT. This encodes CASSQDEGTTDTQYF.